Sequencing of this TCR beta chain was carried out in a study of blood T cell repertoires in COVID-19. Study in general: There were acute and convalescent COVID-19 samples, and they came from the United States, Italy and Spain. The analysed material was cDNA or gDNA that came from T cells, B-cell-depleted T cells, or PBMCs.

Under the authors' procedure: Nucleated cell counts were estimated from reference gene primer amplification. Sequenced by immunoSEQ multiplex PCR; TCRdb stores in-frame clones only, minus some. V and J calls and clone size follow that table, whereas D and trimming were derived from the DNA. The sample shows around 30,000 clones, around 87% of them seen only once. This clonotype originated in a human donor in a cohort sampled during active COVID-19. The donor label of this sample is uncertain. The source material was peripheral blood.

The CDR3 reads CASRPQDGYTF. In nucleotides, the CDR3 is TGTGCCAGCAGACCCCAGGATGGCTACACCTTC. The chain joins TRBV28 to TRBJ1-2; D gene ambiguous. The CDR3 runs 11 residues. With 6 bases removed from V and 6 bases from J, the gap between germline ends came to 8 bases. Germline V CDR1 and CDR2: MDHEN, SYDVKM.